This TCR beta chain is from a study of blood T cell repertoires in COVID-19. The V segment lost 10 bases and the J segment 0 bases; nucleotides outside the gene matches: 9. There are 14 residues in the CDR3. Germline CDR1 MDHEN, CDR2 SYDVKM. Sequencing used immunoSEQ multiplex PCR; TCRdb keeps in-frame clones, though not all of them. The data hold 35,000 to 45,000 clones, with about three quarters observed a single time. This clonotype originated in a man between 60 and 70 years old with active COVID-19. The rearrangement joins TRBV28 to TRBJ2-7, with 7 bases matching TRBD1. The sequencing sample was made of peripheral blood. CDR3 protein: CAIRGTANSYEQYF. CDR3 coding DNA: TGTGCCATAAGAGGGACAGCTAACTCCTACGAGCAGTACTTC.